This T cell receptor (beta chain) came from a study of beta chain features in type 1 diabetes. Study conclusions and caveats: Shorter TCRB CDR3s, moderately but significantly so, were found in Type 1 diabetes patients in all four CD4+ subsets.

Germline CDR1 reads SGHTA; CDR2 reads FQGNSA. The CDR3 loop spans 14 amino acids. Losses at the gene ends were 5 bases for V and 2 bases for J; bases not matched to a gene: 4. Concerning this clone itself: Its target is unknown.

Sequenced material consisted of expressed TCRB transcripts (all of the isolated RNA was reverse transcribed). An average of approximately 3.4 million reads was obtained for naive, central memory and regulatory T cell samples. Assay: immunoSEQ multiplex PCR; the TCRdb copy retains only in-frame clones and omits some. Of 150,000 to 200,000 clones detected, about 63% appear once; the ten largest clones hold about 0.1%. This TCR derives from a man aged 25 to 40 with type 1 diabetes. The rearrangement joins TRBV7-2 to TRBJ2-7, with TRBD2 identical over 9 bases. Input material: naive CD4+ T cells from blood. In DNA form, the CDR3 reads TGTGCCAGCAGCACGGGACTAGCTCCCTACGAGCAGTACTTC. This sequence encodes CASSTGLAPYEQYF.